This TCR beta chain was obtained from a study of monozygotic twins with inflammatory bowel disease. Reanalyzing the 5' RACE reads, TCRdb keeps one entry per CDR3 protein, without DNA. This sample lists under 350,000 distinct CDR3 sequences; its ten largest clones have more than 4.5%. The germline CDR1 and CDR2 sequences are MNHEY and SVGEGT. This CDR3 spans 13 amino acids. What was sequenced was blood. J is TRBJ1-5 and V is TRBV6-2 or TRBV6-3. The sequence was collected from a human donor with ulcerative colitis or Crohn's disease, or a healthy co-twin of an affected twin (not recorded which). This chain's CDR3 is CASSYHGRQPQHF.